The 4 T cell receptor beta chains below were found in one sample sequenced in a study of blood T cell repertoires in COVID-19. Using immunoSEQ multiplex PCR, the repertoire was profiled, and TCRdb retains in-frame clones only, with some absent. The data hold some 460,000 clones, with 70% to 90% observed a single time. Sample: PBMCs or T cells enriched from blood (not recorded which). The origin of the receptors is a woman between 18 and 29 years old with acute COVID-19.

The rearrangement uses TRBV5-6 and TRBJ2-3; D is possibly TRBD1 (6 bases). Germline V CDR1 and CDR2: SGHDT, YYEEEE. The CDR3 runs 15 residues. Trimming removed 4 bases from V and 2 bases from J, with 14 bases in between. The CDR3: CASSAGQLNTDTQYF. CDR3 DNA: TGTGCCAGCAGCGCAGGACAGTTGAACACAGATACGCAGTATTTT.

This sequence joins TRBV4-1 and TRBJ1-2; a possible D gene is TRBD1 (5 bases). This CDR3 comprises 15 residues. Germline V gene lookup returns CDR1 MGHRA and CDR2 YSYEKL. V shed 0 bases and J shed 8 bases, with 16 bases lying between them. The CDR3 nucleotides are TGCGCCAGCAGCCAAGATCAGGGCAGGGCTGGCGGCTACACCTTC. Protein product: CASSQDQGRAGGYTF.

This sequence joins TRBV5-4 and TRBJ2-7; D is perhaps TRBD1 (6 bases). Germline loops: CDR1 SGHNT, CDR2 YYREEE (reference sequence). The germline V and J ends were trimmed by 4 bases and 9 bases, with 14 bases remaining between them. The CDR3 sequence is 12 residues long. CDR3 DNA sequence: TGTGCCAGCAGCGAGGACAGATCAGGGCAGTACTTC. It codes for CASSEDRSGQYF.

This chain joins TRBV10-1 and TRBJ2-3; perhaps TRBD2 as D (6 bases). The CDR3 has 13 amino acids. V dropped 6 bases and J dropped 4 bases, with 11 bases sitting between them. Per germline, CDR1 WNHNN and CDR2 SYGVQD (reference sequence). In nucleotides, the CDR3 is TGCGCCAGCAGAGCCAGGGAGGCAGATACGCAGTATTTT. Its protein product is CASRAREADTQYF.